These 18 T cell receptor beta chains were sequenced from one sample in a study of T-cell reconstitution after alpha-beta-depleted transplantation in children. Unique molecular identifiers were built into the TCRbeta library. MiXCR was run by TCRdb on the PCR reads, yielding one entry per CDR3 protein. Of 600,000 to 700,000 distinct CDR3 sequences listed, roughly 17% are singletons. Sequences were derived from PBMCs from the stem cell graft donor, sampled from the stem cell graft. The receptors shown here come from a human donor who donated a stem cell graft to a child with acute myeloid leukemia.

The J gene is TRBJ2-1, the V gene TRBV5-5, with 9 bases fitting TRBD1. Germline assignment: CDR1 SGHKS and CDR2 YYEKEE (reference sequence). V was pared by 3 bases and J by 3 bases, with 4 bases of the junction left unmatched. This CDR3 region has 15 residues. The CDR3 protein is CASSWDRDNYNEQFF. DNA for the CDR3: TGTGCCAGCAGCTGGGACAGGGATAACTACAATGAGCAGTTCTTC.

This clonotype appeared many times. The rearrangement links TRBV5-5 to TRBJ1-1; D is unresolved. Trimming cost V 0 bases and J 6 bases, with 12 bases left between them. The CDR3 covers 14 residues. Germline assignment: CDR1 SGHKS and CDR2 YYEKEE (reference sequence). CDR3 in DNA: TGTGCCAGCAGCTTGGAGTGGCTGTCCGCTGAAGCTTTCTTT. This encodes CASSLEWLSAEAFF.

This chain uses TRBV7-2 with TRBJ1-4, with 8 bases identical to TRBD1. Germline V CDR1 and CDR2: SGHTA, FQGNSA. V was clipped by 4 bases and J by 6 bases; unmatched bases: 7. The CDR3 totals 15 residues. In DNA, the CDR3 is TGTGCCAGCAGCTCTCCAGGGGGCGTTGATGAAAAACTGTTTTTT. Its protein is CASSSPGGVDEKLFF.

The rearrangement joins TRBV11-2 to TRBJ1-1; D is possibly TRBD1 (5 bases). V was cut by 1 base and J by 5 bases, with 11 bases left in between. Germline V CDR1 and CDR2: SGHAT, FQNNGV. CDR3 length equals 14 residues. DNA of the CDR3: TGTGCCAGCAGCTTAGCAGGGTGGGGAACTGAAGCTTTCTTT. This translates into CASSLAGWGTEAFF.

The chain is built from TRBV7-3 and TRBJ2-5; D might be TRBD1 (6 bases). There are 15 residues in the CDR3. CDR1 and CDR2 (germline): SGHTA, FQGTGA. V was cut by 5 bases and J by 2 bases, with 15 bases left in between. The CDR3: CASSPGVARQETQYF. CDR3 DNA sequence: TGTGCCAGCAGCCCAGGGGTCGCACGGCAAGAGACCCAGTACTTC.

The chain uses TRBV6-2 or TRBV6-3 and TRBJ2-7; TRBD1 might be the D (6 bases). The V gene lost 5 bases and the J gene lost 3 bases, with 20 bases spanning the gap. The CDR3 loop spans 16 amino acids. CDR1 MNHEY and CDR2 SVGEGT come from the germline V gene. The CDR3: CASSPNPQGHIYEQYF. The CDR3 DNA reads as TGTGCCAGCAGTCCGAACCCACAGGGTCATATCTACGAGCAGTACTTC.

This clonotype was found many times. This chain links TRBV10-3 with TRBJ1-5; D is ambiguous. V dropped 3 bases and J dropped 0 bases, with 9 bases sitting between them. CDR3 length equals 15 residues. Germline values: CDR1 ENHRY, CDR2 SYGVKD. This CDR3 is CAISDPEDSNQPQHF. The DNA for the CDR3 is TGTGCCATCAGTGACCCAGAAGATAGCAATCAGCCCCAGCATTTT.

This clonotype occurred many times. The chain couples TRBV27 to TRBJ2-1; 11 nucleotides match TRBD2. CDR3 length equals 15 residues. V gave up 7 bases and J gave up 5 bases; unmatched junction bases: 7. CDR1 MNHEY and CDR2 SMNVEV come from the germline V gene (reference sequence). CDR3 amino acids: CASTPGTSGNNEQFF. The CDR3 DNA is TGTGCCAGCACCCCCGGGACTAGCGGAAACAATGAGCAGTTCTTC.

This clonotype was detected many times. The CDR3 DNA is TGCAGTGCTAGTAAGATTGGGGAGCTGTTTTTT. It is translated as CSASKIGELFF. The rearrangement links TRBV20-1 to TRBJ2-2; D is unresolved. The ends were cut back, 3 bases at V and 8 bases at J, with 7 bases in the middle. CDR1 DFQATT and CDR2 SNEGSKA come from the germline V gene (reference sequence). The CDR3 contains 11 residues.

This clonotype has at least ten counts. This rearrangement joins TRBV6-1 to TRBJ2-7, with 9 bases fitting TRBD1. The CDR3 totals 15 residues. V lost 6 bases to trimming and J lost 4 bases; unmatched junction nucleotides: 10. From germline, CDR1 is MNHNS and CDR2 SASEGT. DNA for the CDR3: TGTGCCAGCAGGACCGGGACAGGGTTAAATTACGAGCAGTACTTC. This encodes CASRTGTGLNYEQYF.

The genes are TRBV12-3 or TRBV12-4 and TRBJ1-6, with 8 bases aligning to TRBD1. CDR3 length equals 14 residues. V shed 1 base and J 17 bases; nucleotides not matched to a gene: 10. For the CDR3, the DNA is TGTGCCAGCAGTTTAGGTTGGACAGGGTCTGTCGTCCACTTT. It encodes CASSLGWTGSVVHF.

The table lists this clonotype with many counts. The chain uses TRBV6-5 and TRBJ2-3; D is possibly TRBD1 (6 bases). The CDR3 contains 15 residues. Germline lookup yields CDR1 MNHEY and CDR2 SVGAGI. V was cut by 5 bases and J by 1 base, with 13 bases left in between. CDR3 in amino acids: CASSLGKGGTDTQYF. Here the CDR3 DNA reads TGTGCCAGCAGTCTAGGAAAGGGGGGCACAGATACGCAGTATTTT.

There are a few counts of this clonotype. This chain joins TRBV11-3 and TRBJ2-5; 7 nucleotides match TRBD1. After removal of 4 bases from V and 2 bases from J, the junction contained 7 bases not matched to a gene. Germline V gene sequence: CDR1 SGHNT, CDR2 YENEEA. This CDR3 has 15 amino acids. The CDR3 loop reads CASSSGTVDQETQYF. CDR3 coding DNA: TGTGCCAGCAGCTCAGGGACAGTCGATCAAGAGACCCAGTACTTC.

The chain combines TRBV7-9 with TRBJ2-5; D perhaps matches TRBD1 (5 bases). Germline CDR1 reads SEHNR; CDR2 reads FQNEAQ (reference sequence). V gave up 4 bases and J gave up 3 bases, with 12 bases separating them. This CDR3 contains 14 residues. The CDR3 DNA reads TGTGCCAGCAGCTCCCGACAGTTTAAAGAGACCCAGTACTTC. As protein: CASSSRQFKETQYF.

The chain is built from TRBV25-1 and TRBJ2-5; 9 positions match TRBD1. This CDR3 spans 15 amino acids. J lost 2 bases, V lost 6 bases, and 7 bases had no gene match. Germline V gene sequence: CDR1 MGHDK, CDR2 SYGVNS. DNA of the CDR3: TGTGCCAGCAGAGTCGGACAGGGGCCTCAAGAGACCCAGTACTTC. Amino acid sequence: CASRVGQGPQETQYF.

The chain employs TRBV7-9 and TRBJ1-2; D remains ambiguous. The CDR3 consists of 13 residues. V was shortened by 6 bases and J by 6 bases, with 14 bases between the two germline ends. Germline CDR1 SEHNR, CDR2 FQNEAQ (reference sequence). The DNA of the CDR3 is TGTGCCAGCAGGCAAGAGGGATCCCATGGCTACACCTTC. This gives the protein CASRQEGSHGYTF.

In its sample, this clonotype was seen a few times. The genes are TRBV12-3 or TRBV12-4 and TRBJ1-6; no definite D call. The CDR3 extends over 15 amino acids. Trimming cost V 2 bases and J 7 bases, with 12 bases left between them. CDR3 coding DNA: TGTGCCAGCAGTTTATCGGTCAGAGTCAATTCACCCCTCCACTTT. Its protein is CASSLSVRVNSPLHF.

CDR3 nucleotides: TGCAGTGCTAGAGAGAAGCGTCTAGCGGGGAAAAATTACGAGCAGTACTTC. This encodes CSAREKRLAGKNYEQYF. The chain has TRBV20-1 and TRBJ2-7; TRBD2 matches 9 bases. V gave up 0 bases and J gave up 4 bases; unmatched junction bases: 13. The CDR3 totals 17 residues. Per germline, CDR1 DFQATT and CDR2 SNEGSKA (reference sequence).